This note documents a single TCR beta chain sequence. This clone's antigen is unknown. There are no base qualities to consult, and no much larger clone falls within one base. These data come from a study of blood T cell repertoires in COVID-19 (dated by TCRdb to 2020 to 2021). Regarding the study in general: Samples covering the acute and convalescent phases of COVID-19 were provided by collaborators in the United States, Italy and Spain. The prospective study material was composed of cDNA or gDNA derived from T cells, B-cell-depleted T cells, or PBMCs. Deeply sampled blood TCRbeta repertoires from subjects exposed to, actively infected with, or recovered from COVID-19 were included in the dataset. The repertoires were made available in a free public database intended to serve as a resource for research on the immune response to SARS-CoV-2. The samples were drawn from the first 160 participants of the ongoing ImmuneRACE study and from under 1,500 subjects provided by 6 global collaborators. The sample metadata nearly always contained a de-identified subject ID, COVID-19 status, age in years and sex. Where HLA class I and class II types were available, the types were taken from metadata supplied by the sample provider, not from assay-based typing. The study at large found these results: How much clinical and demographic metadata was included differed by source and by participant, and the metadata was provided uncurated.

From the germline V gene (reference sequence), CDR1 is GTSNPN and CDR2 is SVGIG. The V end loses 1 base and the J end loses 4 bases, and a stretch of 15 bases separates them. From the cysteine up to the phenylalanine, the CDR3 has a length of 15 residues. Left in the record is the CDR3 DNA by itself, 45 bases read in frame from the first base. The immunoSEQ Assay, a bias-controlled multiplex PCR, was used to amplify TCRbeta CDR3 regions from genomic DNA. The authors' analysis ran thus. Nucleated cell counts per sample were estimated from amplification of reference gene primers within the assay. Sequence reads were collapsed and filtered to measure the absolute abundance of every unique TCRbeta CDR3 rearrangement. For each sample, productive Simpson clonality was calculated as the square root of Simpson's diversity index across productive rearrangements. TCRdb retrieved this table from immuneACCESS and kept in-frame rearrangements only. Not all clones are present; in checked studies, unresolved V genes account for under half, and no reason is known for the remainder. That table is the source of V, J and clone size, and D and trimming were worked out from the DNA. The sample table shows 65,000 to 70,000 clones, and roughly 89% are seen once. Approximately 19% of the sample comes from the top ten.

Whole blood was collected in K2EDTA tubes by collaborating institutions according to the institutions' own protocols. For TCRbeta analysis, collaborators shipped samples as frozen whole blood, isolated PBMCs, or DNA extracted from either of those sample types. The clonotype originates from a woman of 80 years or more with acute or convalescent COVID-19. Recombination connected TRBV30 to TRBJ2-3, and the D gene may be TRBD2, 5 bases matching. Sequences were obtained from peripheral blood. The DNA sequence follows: TGTGCCTGGAGTGCGAGTAAGCGGTTGGCAGATACGCAGTATTTT. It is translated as CAWSASKRLADTQYF.